This T cell receptor beta chain was sequenced for a study of blood T cell repertoires in COVID-19. Study overall: In each case, the material was cDNA or gDNA derived from T cells, B-cell-depleted T cells, or PBMCs.

As processed by the authors: For nucleated cells, counts were estimated from reference gene primer amplification. The repertoire was sequenced with immunoSEQ multiplex PCR; TCRdb's copy has only in-frame clones and lacks some. V, J and clone size are taken as reported in that table, and D and trimming were inferred from the DNA itself. The profile shows 57,000 or so clones, about 70% of them singletons. The CDR3 is made up of 16 amino acids. Germline V lookup: CDR1 LGHDT, CDR2 YNNKEL (reference sequence). V was cut by 2 bases and J by 0 bases, with 13 bases left in between. The sequence was obtained from a man aged 45-60 years with active or convalescent COVID-19. The V call is TRBV3-1 (or the pseudogene TRBV3-2), the J call TRBJ1-1, with D maybe TRBD1 (6 bases). The sample was peripheral blood. CDR3 loop: CASSQRQSGVNTEAFF. The CDR3 nucleotides are TGTGCCAGCAGCCAAAGACAGTCAGGGGTGAACACTGAAGCTTTCTTT.